Below, 24 T cell receptor beta chains from the same sample are listed, as sequenced in a study of blood T cell repertoires in COVID-19. Produced via immunoSEQ multiplex PCR; TCRdb's table is partial and in-frame only. The table includes approximately 97,000 clones, about 85% detected once. The sample was peripheral blood. These receptors originate from a woman in her forties or fifties with COVID-19, enrolled during active disease.

This clone has just one count. V usage is TRBV30 and J usage is TRBJ2-5; 8 bases align to TRBD2. Looked up from germline, CDR1 is GTSNPN and CDR2 is SVGIG (reference sequence). Trimming removed 4 bases from V and 5 bases from J; junction bases left unmatched: 3. The CDR3 covers 12 residues. CDR3 sequence: CAWTPGGETQYF. The CDR3 nucleotides are TGTGCCTGGACCCCGGGAGGGGAGACCCAGTACTTC.

The chain links TRBV2 to TRBJ1-4, with 8 bases identical to TRBD1. Germline loops: CDR1 SNHLY, CDR2 FYNNEI. The V segment lost 5 bases and the J segment 4 bases; nucleotides outside the gene matches: 12. The CDR3 has 17 amino acids. In nucleotides, the CDR3 is TGTGCCAGCAGTCGCCGCTCAAGACAGGGGATTAATGAAAAACTGTTTTTT. Its protein is CASSRRSRQGINEKLFF.

The chain carries TRBV5-1 and TRBJ2-3; 9 positions match TRBD2. The CDR3 covers 16 residues. The V segment lost 1 base and the J segment 2 bases; nucleotides outside the gene matches: 5. The germline V gene has CDR1 SGHRS and CDR2 YFSETQ. The CDR3 nucleotides read TGCGCCAGCAGCTTGTCCCTAGCGGGGTTCACAGATACGCAGTATTTT. Translation: CASSLSLAGFTDTQYF.

The chain carries TRBV12-3 or TRBV12-4 and TRBJ2-2; 7 positions agree with TRBD1. CDR3 length equals 13 residues. V shed 6 bases, J shed 6 bases, and the junction held 4 bases outside the gene matches. This CDR3 is CASSAGGPGELFF. The CDR3 DNA reads as TGTGCCAGCAGCGCAGGGGGTCCCGGGGAGCTGTTTTTT.

This clone was seen a few times. The V and J genes are TRBV5-1 and TRBJ2-3, with 9 positions matching TRBD2. Trimming took 4 bases from V and 0 from J; bases not matched to a gene: 9. This CDR3 region has 17 residues. From germline, CDR1 is SGHRS and CDR2 YFSETQ. CDR3 sequence reads: CASSPVSGGYSTDTQYF. For the CDR3, the DNA is TGCGCCAGCAGCCCCGTTAGCGGGGGATATAGCACAGATACGCAGTATTTT.

CDR3 sequence reads: CASSWDRGSETQYF. In nucleotides, the CDR3 is TGTGCCAGCAGCTGGGACAGGGGTTCGGAGACCCAGTACTTC. This chain connects TRBV7-9 to TRBJ2-5, with 10 bases that match TRBD1. This CDR3 has 14 amino acids. V dropped 4 bases and J dropped 5; count of bases not matched to a gene: 4. The germline CDR1 and CDR2 sequences are SEHNR and FQNEAQ (reference sequence).

This chain uses TRBV6-5 with TRBJ1-5, with unresolved D. CDR3 length: 14 amino acids. Per the germline V gene, CDR1 is MNHEY and CDR2 is SVGAGI. V was clipped by 2 bases and J by 3 bases, with 8 bases between them. CDR3 nucleotides: TGTGCCAGCAGTTACATGGAGATCAATCAGCCCCAGCATTTT. Protein product: CASSYMEINQPQHF.

The V and J genes are TRBV5-5 and TRBJ1-5; 7 nucleotides line up with TRBD1. CDR1 is SGHKS, CDR2 YYEKEE, per germline (reference sequence). The length of the CDR3 is 13 residues. J lost 5 bases, V lost 1 base, and 0 bases had no gene match. CDR3 residues: CASSLQGDQPQHF. In DNA form, the CDR3 reads TGTGCCAGCAGCTTGCAGGGGGATCAGCCCCAGCATTTT.

This clone was recorded only once. The chain has TRBV11-2 and TRBJ2-2; 10 positions agree with TRBD2. The CDR3 extends over 15 amino acids. V lost 4 bases, J lost 6 bases, and 5 bases stayed unmatched. Germline loops: CDR1 SGHAT, CDR2 FQNNGV. The DNA for the CDR3 is TGTGCCAGCAGCTCCATTAGCGGGGGGCCCGGGGAGCTGTTTTTT. Translating gives CASSSISGGPGELFF.

The CDR3: CAISDRVVGGYTF. The CDR3 DNA sequence: TGTGCCATCAGCGACAGGGTGGTAGGAGGCTACACCTTC. The rearrangement links TRBV10-3 to TRBJ1-2; 7 positions match TRBD1. Trimming at V came to 6 bases and at J to 8 bases, leaving 9 bases not matched to a gene. From germline, CDR1 is ENHRY and CDR2 SYGVKD. The CDR3 contains 13 residues.

The rearrangement joins TRBV7-2 to TRBJ1-1; TRBD1 might be the D (5 bases). The germline V and J ends were trimmed by 8 bases and 0 bases, with 10 bases remaining between them. The CDR3 has 13 residues. Germline-derived CDR1 and CDR2 are SGHTA and FQGNSA. CDR3 bases: TGTGCCAGCCGTGGGACTATGAACACTGAAGCTTTCTTT. This sequence encodes CASRGTMNTEAFF.

V and J are TRBV5-1 and TRBJ2-5, with TRBD2 matching over 14 bases. Germline-derived CDR1 and CDR2 are SGHRS and YFSETQ. This CDR3 region has 15 residues. V lost 4 bases and J lost 3; bases outside the gene matches: 2. The CDR3 protein is CASSAGLAGEETQYF. As DNA, the CDR3 is TGCGCCAGCAGCGCGGGACTAGCGGGGGAAGAGACCCAGTACTTC.

This sequence joins TRBV10-1 and TRBJ2-5, with no clear D. The V end was cut by 4 bases, the J end by 2 bases, with 8 bases between. The CDR3 sequence is 13 residues long. The germline CDR1 and CDR2 sequences are WNHNN and SYGVQD (reference sequence). The CDR3 DNA sequence: TGCGCCAGCAGTGTGCACAGTCAAGAGACCCAGTACTTC. This translates into CASSVHSQETQYF.

This sequence joins TRBV5-1 and TRBJ2-5; 11 positions match TRBD1. The CDR3 runs to 16 residues. The germline CDR1 and CDR2 sequences are SGHRS and YFSETQ. V shed 1 base and J 4 bases; nucleotides not matched to a gene: 6. The CDR3 reads CASSLMGQGDGETQYF. CDR3 nucleotide sequence: TGCGCCAGCAGCTTGATGGGACAGGGGGATGGAGAGACCCAGTACTTC.

The V and J genes are TRBV10-3 and TRBJ2-3; 16 bases agree with TRBD2. V lost 11 bases, J lost 0 bases, and 8 bases stayed unmatched. CDR3 length equals 17 residues. Germline lookup yields CDR1 ENHRY and CDR2 SYGVKD. CDR3 region: CAARGTSGGASTDTQYF. The CDR3 DNA sequence: TGTGCCGCTCGAGGGACTAGCGGGGGGGCTAGCACAGATACGCAGTATTTT.

This clone was found once. The chain employs TRBV5-3 and TRBJ1-6; perhaps TRBD1 as D (6 bases). TRBV5-3 carries the ORF label, with uncertain function. The V end was cut by 1 base, the J end by 4 bases, with 12 bases between. The CDR3 extends over 16 amino acids. In DNA form, the CDR3 reads TGTGCCAGAAGCTTGAGCAGGGGAGATTATAATTCACCCCTCCACTTT. It encodes CARSLSRGDYNSPLHF.

The chain is built from TRBV10-3 and TRBJ1-2, with D tentatively TRBD1 (6 bases). This CDR3 has 12 residues. CDR1 is ENHRY, CDR2 SYGVKD, per germline. V lost 10 bases and J 1 base, leaving 10 bases between the germline ends. This CDR3 is CATSDSNYGYTF. Here the CDR3 DNA reads TGTGCCACCTCGGACAGTAACTATGGCTACACCTTC.

The chain uses TRBV6-5 and TRBJ2-7, with TRBD2 identical over 11 bases. This CDR3 region has 13 residues. Germline CDR1 reads MNHEY; CDR2 reads SVGAGI. CDR3 loop: CASKLAGDYEQYF. The DNA for the CDR3 is TGTGCATCCAAACTAGCGGGGGACTACGAGCAGTACTTC.

The chain combines TRBV13 with TRBJ2-5, with 7 bases matching TRBD1. Germline V gene data show CDR1 as PRHDT and CDR2 as FYEKMQ (reference sequence). This CDR3 comprises 14 residues. Unmatched junction bases numbered 2, after V lost 0 bases and J lost 4 bases. CDR3 bases: TGTGCCAGCAGCTTAGGGCCAGGGGGAGAGACCCAGTACTTC. This codes for CASSLGPGGETQYF.

This clone was counted a single time. The genes are TRBV5-6 and TRBJ2-7; 9 bases fit TRBD1. V lost 5 bases, J lost 5 bases, and 8 bases stayed unmatched. The V gene's germline CDR1 is SGHDT and CDR2 YYEEEE. There are 14 residues in the CDR3. Here the CDR3 reads CASRTQGAVNEQYF. DNA of the CDR3: TGTGCCAGCAGGACACAGGGGGCGGTAAACGAGCAGTACTTC.

The chain employs TRBV6-5 and TRBJ1-5; D unresolved. This CDR3 spans 14 amino acids. The germline V gene has CDR1 MNHEY and CDR2 SVGAGI. Trimming took 8 bases from V and 0 from J, leaving 11 bases between them. The CDR3 protein is CASSDTYSNQPQHF. The CDR3, as DNA: TGTGCCAGCTCCGACACTTATAGCAATCAGCCCCAGCATTTT.

This sequence joins TRBV30 and TRBJ1-6; D might be TRBD1 (5 bases). The V end lost 4 bases, the J end lost 9 bases, and 10 bases lay between the germline ends. This CDR3 is 12 amino acids long. The germline V gene has CDR1 GTSNPN and CDR2 SVGIG (reference sequence). This CDR3 is CAWNQGFSPLHF. The CDR3 region has the DNA TGTGCCTGGAATCAGGGCTTTTCACCCCTCCACTTT.

The V gene is TRBV4-2, the J gene TRBJ2-1; D might be TRBD2 (5 bases). Between the trimmed V and J ends, which lost 0 bases and 4 bases, there was a span of 16 bases. The germline V gene encodes CDR1 LGHNA and CDR2 YNFKEQ. This CDR3 comprises 17 residues. The CDR3 DNA reads as TGTGCCAGCAGCCAAGAGGGTGCAGGACGGACTTACAATGAGCAGTTCTTC. It yields the protein CASSQEGAGRTYNEQFF.

This clone was counted only a few times. This sequence joins TRBV21-1 and TRBJ1-5. TRBV21-1 is a recognized pseudogene. CDR3 length equals 15 residues. CDR3: CASSKGRDPNQPQHF. In nucleotides, the CDR3 is TGTGCCAGCAGCAAAGGGAGGGACCCCAATCAGCCCCAGCATTTT.